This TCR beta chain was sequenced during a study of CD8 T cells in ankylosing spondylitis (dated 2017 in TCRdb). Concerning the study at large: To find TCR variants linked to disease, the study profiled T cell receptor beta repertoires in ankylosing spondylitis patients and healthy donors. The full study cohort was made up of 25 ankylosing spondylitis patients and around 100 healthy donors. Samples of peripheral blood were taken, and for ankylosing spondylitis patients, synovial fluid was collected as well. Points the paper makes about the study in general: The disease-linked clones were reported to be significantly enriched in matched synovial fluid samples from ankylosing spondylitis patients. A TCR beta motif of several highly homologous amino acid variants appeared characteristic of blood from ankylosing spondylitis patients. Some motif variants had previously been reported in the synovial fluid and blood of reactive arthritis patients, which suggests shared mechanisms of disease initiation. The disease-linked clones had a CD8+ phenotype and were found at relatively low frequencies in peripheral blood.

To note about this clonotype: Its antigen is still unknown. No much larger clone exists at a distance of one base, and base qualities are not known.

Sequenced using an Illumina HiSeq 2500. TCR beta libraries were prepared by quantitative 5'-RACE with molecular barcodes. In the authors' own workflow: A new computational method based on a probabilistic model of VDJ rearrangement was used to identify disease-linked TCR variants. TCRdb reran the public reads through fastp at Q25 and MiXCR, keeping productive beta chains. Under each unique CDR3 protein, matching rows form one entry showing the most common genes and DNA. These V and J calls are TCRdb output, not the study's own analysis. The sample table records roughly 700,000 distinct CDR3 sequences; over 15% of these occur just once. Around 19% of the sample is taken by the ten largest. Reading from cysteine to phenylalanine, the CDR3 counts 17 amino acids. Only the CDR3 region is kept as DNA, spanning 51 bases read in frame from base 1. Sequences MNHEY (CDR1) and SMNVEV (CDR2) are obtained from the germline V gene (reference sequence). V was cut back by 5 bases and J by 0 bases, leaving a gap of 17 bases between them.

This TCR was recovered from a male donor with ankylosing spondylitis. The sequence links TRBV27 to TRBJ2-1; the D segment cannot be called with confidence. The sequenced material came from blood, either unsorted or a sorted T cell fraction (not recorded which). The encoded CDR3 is CASSPYLALSSYNEQFF. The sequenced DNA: TGTGCCAGCAGTCCCTACTTGGCGTTGAGCTCCTACAATGAGCAGTTCTTC.